The rows below give T cell receptor beta chains drawn from one sample of a study of beta chain features in type 1 diabetes. Sequenced by immunoSEQ multiplex PCR; TCRdb stores in-frame clones only, minus some. There are about 650,000 clones in the sample; about an eighth occur only once, and more than 0.1% lies in the top ten. Sequencing was performed on naive CD4+ T cells from blood. These receptors all stem from a man aged 30-40 years with type 1 diabetes. Both conserved end residues are part of each CDR3. A D gene is named only where the DNA matches it firmly. Size values are once, few and many counts, or a class for expanded clones, and some rows have none.

j_call: TRBJ2-7
clone_size: -
v_call: TRBV5-1
d_call: -
cdr3_nt: TGCGCCAGCAGCCCGGCGTTTCCGCGGAAAAGCTCCTACGAGCAGTACTTC
cdr3_aa: CASSPAFPRKSSYEQYF

j_call: TRBJ2-6
clone_size: few
v_call: TRBV4-3
d_call: -
cdr3_nt: TGCGCCAGCAGCCAATTTACTGGGGCCAACGTCCTGACTTTC
cdr3_aa: CASSQFTGANVLTF

j_call: TRBJ1-2
clone_size: -
v_call: TRBV7-9
d_call: TRBD1
cdr3_nt: TGTGCCAGCAGCTATACGCCGGACAGGGACGGGAGTGGCTACACCTTC
cdr3_aa: CASSYTPDRDGSGYTF

j_call: TRBJ2-3
clone_size: -
v_call: TRBV18
d_call: TRBD2
cdr3_nt: TGTGCCAGCTCATCCCTTACTAGCGGCACAGATACGCAGTATTTT
cdr3_aa: CASSSLTSGTDTQYF

j_call: TRBJ1-2
clone_size: -
v_call: TRBV5-4
d_call: -
cdr3_nt: TGTGCCAGCAGCCCCACCACAGCTAACTATGGCTACACCTTC
cdr3_aa: CASSPTTANYGYTF

j_call: TRBJ2-3
clone_size: few
v_call: TRBV15
d_call: TRBD1
cdr3_nt: TGTGCCACCAGCAGAGCCGGGACAGGGTCCTCTGGTTTT
cdr3_aa: CATSRAGTGSSGF

j_call: TRBJ2-5
clone_size: few
v_call: TRBV5-1
d_call: TRBD1
cdr3_nt: TGCGCCAGCAGTTGGACAGGACAGGGTGTCAGCGAGACCCAGTACTTC
cdr3_aa: CASSWTGQGVSETQYF

j_call: TRBJ2-3
clone_size: -
v_call: TRBV14
d_call: -
cdr3_nt: TGTGCCAGCAGCCCTGGGGGTAGCACAGATACGCAGTATTTT
cdr3_aa: CASSPGGSTDTQYF

j_call: TRBJ2-5
clone_size: -
v_call: TRBV14
d_call: -
cdr3_nt: TGTGCCAGCAGCCAAGAAATGTCCCCGGTACGGGAGCAGTACTTC
cdr3_aa: CASSQEMSPVREQYF

j_call: TRBJ2-7
clone_size: few
v_call: TRBV7-2
d_call: -
cdr3_nt: TGTGCCAGCAGCTTAGCGCACGAAAACGAGCAGTACTTC
cdr3_aa: CASSLAHENEQYF

j_call: TRBJ2-7
clone_size: -
v_call: TRBV6-5
d_call: TRBD1
cdr3_nt: TGTGCCAGCTTCTCGACAGGGGCCGTTGGCGAGCAGTACTTC
cdr3_aa: CASFSTGAVGEQYF

j_call: TRBJ2-1
clone_size: -
v_call: TRBV5-4
d_call: TRBD1
cdr3_nt: TGTGCCAGCAGCCGAGGGGGCGGTCTCAATGAGCAGTTCTTC
cdr3_aa: CASSRGGGLNEQFF

j_call: TRBJ1-3
clone_size: few
v_call: TRBV9
d_call: TRBD1
cdr3_nt: TGTGCCAGCAGCCCCCGGTACGGGACAGGGTCGGGAAACACCATATATTTT
cdr3_aa: CASSPRYGTGSGNTIYF

j_call: TRBJ1-5
clone_size: -
v_call: TRBV18
d_call: TRBD1
cdr3_nt: TGTGCCAGCTCACCACCCGGGACAGGGCCTCAGCCCCAGCATTTT
cdr3_aa: CASSPPGTGPQPQHF

j_call: TRBJ2-1
clone_size: few
v_call: TRBV4-2
d_call: TRBD1
cdr3_nt: TGTGCCAGCAGCCCCCCCTTGGGGGACAGGGGCTACAATGAGCAGTTCTTC
cdr3_aa: CASSPPLGDRGYNEQFF

j_call: TRBJ1-4
clone_size: few
v_call: TRBV7-7
d_call: TRBD1
cdr3_nt: TGTGCTAGCAGCCTGGGACAGGGAAATGAAAAACTGTTTTTT
cdr3_aa: CASSLGQGNEKLFF

j_call: TRBJ1-2
clone_size: -
v_call: TRBV2
d_call: TRBD1
cdr3_nt: TGTGCCAGCAGTATTCTACAGGGGACGGGCTATGGCTACACCTTC
cdr3_aa: CASSILQGTGYGYTF

j_call: TRBJ2-5
clone_size: -
v_call: TRBV6-1
d_call: TRBD1
cdr3_nt: TGTGCCAGCAGTGGGACAGGGGGGGAGGAGACCCAGTACTTC
cdr3_aa: CASSGTGGEETQYF